The source of this TCR beta chain is a study of tumor-infiltrating lymphocytes in primary liver carcinoma. About the research overall: Tumor stage was T1-T3 N0M0, and tumor size was roughly 4 to 10 cm across. Study-wide results and limits: Significantly greater top-250-clone fractions characterized tumors relative to blood (p = 0.039). Tumor region pairs overlapped more than did tumor-adjacent and tumor-blood pairs. Without sorting, CD4+ versus CD8+ T cell repertoires were not compared.

On this clonotype: Its matching antigen is unknown. As the CDR3 is not closed by the conserved phenylalanine or tryptophan, this likely results from a read error.

V was pared by 6 bases and J by 3 bases, with 8 bases of the junction left unmatched. Germline CDR1 is MNHEY and CDR2 is SVGEGT. The length of the CDR3 is 14 residues. Germline DNA was extracted too, while blood RNA derived from unsorted whole blood. Priming with a constant-region primer yielded TCR beta cDNA from about 480 ng total RNA. It was through three nested multiplex PCR rounds of slightly modified ARM-PCR that TCR beta libraries arose. For around 9 cycles apiece, the opening two PCR rounds ran with TRBV1-TRBV30 forward primers and a C-beta reverse primer. Each CDR3 protein gets one entry after TCRdb re-called the multiplex PCR reads with MiXCR. In the table there are 250,000 to 350,000 distinct CDR3 sequences, nearly 60% of which are singletons.

This TCR was recovered from a woman in her thirties with primary liver carcinoma and hepatitis B virus infection. The chain couples TRBV6-2 or TRBV6-3 to TRBJ2-7; 7 bases are a match to TRBD1. Specimen: peripheral blood. CDR3 loop: CASSYGTVLYEQYL. DNA for the CDR3: TGTGCCAGCAGCTACGGGACAGTGCTCTACGAGCAGTACCTC.